This TCR beta chain was sequenced during a study of molecular identifiers for immune sequencing clone quantification. Germline-derived CDR1 and CDR2 are SNHLY and FYNNEI. The CDR3 loop spans 14 amino acids. V lost 6 bases and J 2 bases, leaving 14 bases between the germline ends. A note on this clonotype: Being one base from a much bigger clone, this may be a read error.

TCRdb reprocessed the PCR reads with MiXCR, giving one entry per CDR3 protein. The sample consists of about 630,000 distinct CDR3 sequences, over 25% of them appearing once. The sequence derives from a human donor in good health. Some libraries in this study had Jurkat cell RNA spiked in. The sample consisted of naive CD8+ T cells from blood, with Jurkat cell RNA spiked in. Subset indicated: FACS-sorted CD8+CD4-CCR7+CD45RA+ naive T cells. The chain combines TRBV2 with TRBJ2-7; D ambiguous. DNA of the CDR3: TGTGCCAGCAGCCAGAGCCCGACACCCTACGAGCAGTACTTC. Its translation is CASSQSPTPYEQYF.